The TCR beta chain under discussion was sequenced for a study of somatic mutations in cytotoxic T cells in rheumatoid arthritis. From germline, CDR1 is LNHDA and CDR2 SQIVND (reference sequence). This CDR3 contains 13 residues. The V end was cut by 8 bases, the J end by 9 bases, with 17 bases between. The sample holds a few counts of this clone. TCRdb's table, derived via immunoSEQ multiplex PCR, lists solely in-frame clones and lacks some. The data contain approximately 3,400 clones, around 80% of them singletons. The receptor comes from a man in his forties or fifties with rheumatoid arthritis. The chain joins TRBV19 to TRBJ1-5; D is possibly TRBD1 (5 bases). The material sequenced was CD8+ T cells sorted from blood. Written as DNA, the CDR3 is TGTGCCAGTGGGGTAGACAGTTCTCGGCCCCAGCATTTT. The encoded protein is CASGVDSSRPQHF.